This T cell receptor (beta chain) came from a study of vaccination and CD4 T cells after COVID-19. Study overall: Median time from COVID diagnosis to post-COVID sampling was 101 days (35 to 161). The authors gave control cultures a CEFX pool, an HIV-1 Nef pool, or no peptide.

Study-level results: Among those convalescent, a median 86.3% of reactive clones emerged solely post-vaccination.

With V trimmed by 6 bases and J by 4 bases, 6 bases remained unmatched. This CDR3 is 15 amino acids long. An Oncomine TCR Beta short-read assay was used to sequence the DNA from cultured CD4+ T cells. Genomic DNA was isolated from CD4+ T cells that had been cultured. TCRdb reanalysed the PCR reads using MiXCR and keeps one entry per CDR3 protein. The data show about 25,000 distinct CDR3 sequences, roughly 49% seen once. Treatment here: roughly 11-day PBMC culture with coronavirus spike peptide pools or control peptides (ViraFEST assay). This clonotype occurred a few times. Its cognate antigen is unknown.

The specimen was CD4+ T cells from blood, cultured in vitro. The source of this sequence is a human donor who had recovered from COVID-19. The V and J genes are TRBV12-3 or TRBV12-4 and TRBJ2-2, with TRBD1 matching over 9 bases. The CDR3 here is CASRGTGSTTGELFF. As DNA, the CDR3 is TGTGCCAGCAGGGGGACAGGGTCGACCACCGGGGAGCTGTTTTTT.